The 23 T cell receptor beta chains reported below all come from one sample, sequenced in a study of shared clonotypes between healthy human individuals. TCRdb keeps only in-frame clones here, not all; method: immunoSEQ multiplex PCR. Of roughly 760,000 clones listed, less than 85% are singletons. The specimen sequenced was memory CD4+ T cells sorted from blood. As for subset: CD45RA-negative fraction. Source of these receptors: a woman aged 25 to 39 in good health.

The sample holds one count of this clone. This chain connects TRBV28 to TRBJ1-2; 8 nucleotides align to TRBD1. CDR1 is MDHEN and CDR2 is SYDVKM in the germline V gene. The V gene end was trimmed by 2 bases and the J gene end by 4 bases; junction bases not matched to a gene: 9. CDR3 length equals 16 residues. CDR3 DNA sequence: TGTGCCAGCAGTTTAGGACAGGGCCCGATACCCTATGGCTACACCTTC. Amino acid sequence: CASSLGQGPIPYGYTF.

The rearrangement joins TRBV4-2 to TRBJ2-1; unclear D gene. Germline CDR1 reads LGHNA; CDR2 reads YNFKEQ. The CDR3 contains 14 residues. V lost 3 bases, J lost 3 bases, and 9 bases lay in between. CDR3 nucleotide sequence: TGTGCCAGCAGCCAGAGACCGGGCTACAATGAGCAGTTCTTC. This translates into CASSQRPGYNEQFF.

The chain recombines TRBV7-6 with TRBJ2-1, with 14 bases aligning to TRBD2. Unmatched junction bases numbered 15, after V lost 1 base and J lost 1 base. The germline CDR1 and CDR2 sequences are SGHVS and FNYEAQ. The CDR3 loop spans 22 amino acids. CDR3 DNA sequence: TGTGCCAGCAGCTTAGACTTGGGGACTAGCGGGAGCATAATTAGGTCCTACAATGAGCAGTTCTTC. Amino acid sequence: CASSLDLGTSGSIIRSYNEQFF.

This sequence joins TRBV30 and TRBJ2-2; D call uncertain. V was clipped by 0 bases and J by 6 bases, with 11 bases between them. The CDR3 sequence is 14 residues long. Germline V gene lookup returns CDR1 GTSNPN and CDR2 SVGIG (reference sequence). DNA for the CDR3: TGTGCCTGGAGTGTACCGGAGCTTCCCGGGGAGCTGTTTTTT. Its protein is CAWSVPELPGELFF.

The chain joins TRBV18 to TRBJ2-7, with D possibly matching TRBD1 (6 bases). The germline gives CDR1 KGHSH, CDR2 LQKENI. V was clipped by 3 bases and J by 7 bases, with 16 bases between them. The CDR3 contains 14 residues. The CDR3 loop reads CASSPGTRSGEQYF. The CDR3 region has the DNA TGTGCCAGCTCACCGGGGACAAGGTCGGGGGAGCAGTACTTC.

The V gene is TRBV25-1, the J gene TRBJ1-4; possible D gene TRBD1, 6 bases. V was clipped by 8 bases and J by 5 bases, with 21 bases between them. The V gene's germline CDR1 is MGHDK and CDR2 SYGVNS. There are 16 residues in the CDR3. The CDR3 DNA is TGTGCCAGCCAACCCGTACAGGGAGCACCCAATGAAAAACTGTTTTTT. Encoded protein: CASQPVQGAPNEKLFF.

This chain links TRBV27 with TRBJ1-2, with 7 bases identical to TRBD1. V lost 3 bases and J lost 6; bases outside the gene matches: 4. The V gene's germline CDR1 is MNHEY and CDR2 SMNVEV (reference sequence). This CDR3 spans 13 amino acids. CDR3: CASSFRGGDGYTF. The CDR3 DNA is TGTGCCAGCAGTTTTAGAGGGGGCGATGGCTACACCTTC.

The chain recombines TRBV5-1 with TRBJ2-2; 8 nucleotides align to TRBD2. CDR1 SGHRS and CDR2 YFSETQ come from the germline V gene. The CDR3 covers 15 residues. V lost 2 bases, J lost 2 bases, and 2 bases stayed unmatched. CDR3 nucleotides: TGCGCCAGCAGCTTTAGCGGGACTAACACCGGGGAGCTGTTTTTT. Translation gives CASSFSGTNTGELFF.

The V call is TRBV28, the J call TRBJ1-5; D uncertain. Germline CDR1 reads MDHEN; CDR2 reads SYDVKM. V was cut by 8 bases and J by 7 bases, with 9 bases left in between. The CDR3 is 11 amino acids. CDR3 DNA sequence: TGTGCCAGCGCCTCCGACCAGCCCCAGCATTTT. This encodes CASASDQPQHF.

This clone was seen more than once but under ten times. This chain joins TRBV5-1 and TRBJ1-3; D remains ambiguous. Germline CDR1 reads SGHRS; CDR2 reads YFSETQ. CDR3 length: 16 residues. Trimming took 0 bases from V and 0 from J, leaving 10 bases between them. The CDR3 region is CASSLDSQFSGNTIYF. The CDR3 region has the DNA TGCGCCAGCAGCTTGGACTCACAATTCTCTGGAAACACCATATATTTT. The full variable domain, in which reference TRBV5-1 and TRBJ1-3 provide the parts outside the CDR3, is KAGVTQTPRYLIKTRGQQVTLSCSPISGHRSVSWYQQTPGQGLQFLFEYFSETQRNKGNFPGRFSGRQFSNSRSEMNVSTLELGDSALYLCASSLDSQFSGNTIYFGEGSWLTVV.

The V gene is TRBV29-1, the J gene TRBJ1-3; possible D gene TRBD1, 6 bases. V was shortened by 3 bases and J by 2 bases, with 8 bases between the two germline ends. The CDR3 extends over 13 amino acids. Germline V gene lookup returns CDR1 SQVTM and CDR2 ANQGSEA. The CDR3, as DNA: TGCAGCGTTGACGCAGGGGCTGGAAACACCATATATTTT. This encodes CSVDAGAGNTIYF.

V usage is TRBV18 and J usage is TRBJ1-3; unclear D gene. Germline CDR1 is KGHSH and CDR2 is LQKENI. Deletions cut 3 bases from V and 8 bases from J, with 17 bases between. The CDR3 runs 15 residues. The CDR3 protein is CASSPGGEIGDTIYF. The CDR3 DNA follows: TGTGCCAGCTCACCTGGCGGAGAAATCGGAGACACCATATATTTT. The entire variable domain, with the rest obtained from reference TRBV18 and TRBJ1-3, is as follows: NAGVMQNPRHLVRRRGQEARLRCSPMKGHSHVYWYRQLPEEGLKFMVYLQKENIIDESGMPKERFSAEFPKEGPSILRIQQVVRGDSAAYFCASSPGGEIGDTIYFGEGSWLTVV.

The chain carries TRBV6-1 and TRBJ1-5; D uncertain. Germline V gene data show CDR1 as MNHNS and CDR2 as SASEGT. Trimming removed 5 bases from V and 7 bases from J, with 15 bases in between. This CDR3 has 14 residues. The CDR3 region is CASSQAPYGQPQHF. The CDR3 nucleotides are TGTGCCAGCAGTCAGGCCCCCTACGGACAGCCCCAGCATTTT.

The gene calls are TRBV28 and TRBJ2-1; 8 bases map to TRBD1. The CDR3 consists of 13 residues. V trimming: 6 bases; J trimming: 10 bases; junction bases outside the gene matches: 8. The germline CDR1 and CDR2 sequences are MDHEN and SYDVKM. The CDR3 DNA follows: TGTGCCAGCAGGAGCAGGGGGCGAGCAGAGCAGTTCTTC. This sequence encodes CASRSRGRAEQFF.

The chain links TRBV2 to TRBJ2-7, with 13 positions matching TRBD2. With 4 bases clipped from V and 7 bases from J, the junction kept 7 bases outside the gene matches. In germline, CDR1 is SNHLY, CDR2 FYNNEI. CDR3 length: 15 amino acids. The CDR3 DNA reads TGTGCCAGCAGTGGGACTAGCGGGGGCCTTGGGGAGCAGTACTTC. Translating gives CASSGTSGGLGEQYF.

This sequence joins TRBV25-1 and TRBJ1-5; D is possibly TRBD1 (6 bases). The CDR3 is 16 residues long. Deletions cut 4 bases from V and 3 bases from J, with 16 bases between. CDR1 is MGHDK and CDR2 is SYGVNS in the germline V gene. CDR3 region: CASSAQGEAVNQPQHF. The CDR3 DNA reads TGTGCCAGCAGTGCACAGGGCGAAGCGGTCAATCAGCCCCAGCATTTT.

The chain recombines TRBV2 with TRBJ1-2, with 9 bases aligning to TRBD1. V lost 5 bases, J lost 4 bases, and 5 bases stayed unmatched. The CDR3 covers 14 residues. Germline assignment: CDR1 SNHLY and CDR2 FYNNEI. The CDR3 reads CASSSGQGIYGYTF. The CDR3 DNA reads as TGTGCCAGCAGTTCCGGACAGGGGATCTATGGCTACACCTTC.

The chain carries TRBV2 and TRBJ2-2; tentative D call: TRBD2 (7 bases). The CDR3 totals 14 residues. V was clipped by 9 bases and J by 4 bases, with 15 bases between them. Germline V gene sequence: CDR1 SNHLY, CDR2 FYNNEI. Written as DNA, the CDR3 is TGTGCCAGGAGGGGAGGGGGAGGCACCGGGGAGCTGTTTTTT. Its translation: CARRGGGGTGELFF.

This clone was found a few times. V usage is TRBV9 and J usage is TRBJ1-3; D may be TRBD1 (6 bases). Trimming shortened V by 3 bases and J by 4 bases, and 8 bases separated the two germline ends. CDR1 SGDLS and CDR2 YYNGEE come from the germline V gene. The CDR3 totals 13 residues. The CDR3 nucleotides are TGTGCCAGCAGCGAACAGGGAGGAAACACCATATATTTT. Translating gives CASSEQGGNTIYF.

This clone has more than one count but fewer than ten. This rearrangement joins TRBV5-1 to TRBJ2-7; unclear D gene. Trimming took 0 bases from V and 3 from J, leaving 7 bases between them. The CDR3 length is 13 residues. Germline values: CDR1 SGHRS, CDR2 YFSETQ. This CDR3 is CASSLAPGYEQYF. In DNA, the CDR3 is TGCGCCAGCAGCTTGGCCCCGGGCTACGAGCAGTACTTC.

The V call is TRBV5-1, the J call TRBJ2-3; D is uncertain. V was pared by 1 base and J by 0 bases, with 3 bases between. From germline, CDR1 is SGHRS and CDR2 YFSETQ. CDR3 length: 13 amino acids. The CDR3 DNA reads TGCGCCAGCAGCTTGTTTAGCACAGATACGCAGTATTTT. It codes for CASSLFSTDTQYF.

This sequence joins TRBV4-2 and TRBJ2-7; 8 bases match TRBD2. Germline-derived CDR1 and CDR2 are LGHNA and YNFKEQ. CDR3 length: 16 residues. J was trimmed by 7 bases and V by 1 base; bases with no gene match: 12. The CDR3 region is CASSQGLGSGILEQYF. In DNA form, the CDR3 reads TGTGCCAGCAGCCAAGGCCTGGGTAGCGGGATTTTAGAGCAGTACTTC.

The rearrangement uses TRBV28 and TRBJ1-2; 9 bases map to TRBD1. The CDR3 spans 13 residues. V was clipped by 5 bases and J by 6 bases; unmatched bases: 4. CDR1 is MDHEN, CDR2 SYDVKM, per germline. CDR3 amino acids: CASSRGTGNGYTF. DNA of the CDR3: TGTGCCAGCAGTAGAGGGACAGGGAATGGCTACACCTTC.